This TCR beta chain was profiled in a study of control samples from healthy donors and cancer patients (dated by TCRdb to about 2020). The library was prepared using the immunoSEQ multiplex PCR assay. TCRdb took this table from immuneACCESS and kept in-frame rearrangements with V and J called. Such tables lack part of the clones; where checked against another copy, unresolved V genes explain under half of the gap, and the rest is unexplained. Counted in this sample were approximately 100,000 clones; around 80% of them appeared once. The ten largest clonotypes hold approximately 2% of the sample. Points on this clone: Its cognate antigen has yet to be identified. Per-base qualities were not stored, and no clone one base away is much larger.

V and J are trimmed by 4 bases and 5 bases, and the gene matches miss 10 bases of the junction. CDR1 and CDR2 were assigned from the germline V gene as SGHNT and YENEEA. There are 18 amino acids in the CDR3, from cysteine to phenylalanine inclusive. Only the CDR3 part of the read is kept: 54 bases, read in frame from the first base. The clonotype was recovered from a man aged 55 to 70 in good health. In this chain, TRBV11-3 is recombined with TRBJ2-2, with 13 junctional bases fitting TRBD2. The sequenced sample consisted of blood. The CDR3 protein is CASSSILGLAGDTGELFF. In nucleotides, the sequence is TGTGCCAGCAGCTCTATCCTAGGACTAGCGGGAGATACCGGGGAGCTGTTTTTT. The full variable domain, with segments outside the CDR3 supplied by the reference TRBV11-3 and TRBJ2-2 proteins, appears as EAGVVQSPRYKIIEKKQPVAFWCNPISGHNTLYWYLQNLGQGPELLIRYENEEAVDDSQLPKDRFSAERLKGVDSTLKIQPAELGDSAVYLCASSSILGLAGDTGELFFGEGSRLTVL.